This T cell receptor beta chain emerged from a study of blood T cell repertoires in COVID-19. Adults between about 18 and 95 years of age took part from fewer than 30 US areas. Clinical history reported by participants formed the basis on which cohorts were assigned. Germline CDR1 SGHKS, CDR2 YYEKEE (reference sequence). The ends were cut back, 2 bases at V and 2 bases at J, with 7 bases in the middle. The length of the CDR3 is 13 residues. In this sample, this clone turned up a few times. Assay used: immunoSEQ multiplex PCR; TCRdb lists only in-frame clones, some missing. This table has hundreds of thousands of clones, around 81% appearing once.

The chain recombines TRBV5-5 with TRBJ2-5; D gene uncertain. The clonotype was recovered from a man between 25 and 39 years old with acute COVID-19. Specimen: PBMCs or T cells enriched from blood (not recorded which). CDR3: CASSFHTQETQYF. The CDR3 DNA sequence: TGTGCCAGCAGCTTTCATACACAAGAGACCCAGTACTTC.